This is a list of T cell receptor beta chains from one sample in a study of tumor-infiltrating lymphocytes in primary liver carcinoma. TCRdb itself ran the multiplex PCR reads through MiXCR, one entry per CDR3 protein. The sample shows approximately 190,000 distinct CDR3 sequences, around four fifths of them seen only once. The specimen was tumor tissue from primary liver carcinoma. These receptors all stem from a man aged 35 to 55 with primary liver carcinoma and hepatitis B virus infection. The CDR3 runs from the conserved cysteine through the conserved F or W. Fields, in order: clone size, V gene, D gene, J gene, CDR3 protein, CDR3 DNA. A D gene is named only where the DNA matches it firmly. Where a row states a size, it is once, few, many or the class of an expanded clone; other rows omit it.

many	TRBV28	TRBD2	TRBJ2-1	CASLGFGGRDYNEQFF	TGTGCCAGCCTAGGGTTTGGCGGGAGGGATTACAATGAGCAGTTCTTC
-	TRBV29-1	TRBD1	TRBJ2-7	CSVLIGTGPPCEQYF	TGCAGCGTCTTGATTGGGACAGGGCCCCCTTGCGAGCAGTACTTC
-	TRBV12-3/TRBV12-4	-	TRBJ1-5	CASSSPGHASNQPQHF	TGTGCCAGCAGTTCTCCGGGACATGCTAGCAATCAGCCCCAGCATTTT
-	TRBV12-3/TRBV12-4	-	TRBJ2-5	CANSLSVTETQYF	TGTGCCAACAGTCTTAGCGTGACGGAGACCCAGTACTTC
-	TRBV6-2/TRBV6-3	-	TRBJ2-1	CASSYPLGLDHNEQFF	TGTGCCAGCAGTTACCCCCTAGGGTTGGACCACAATGAGCAGTTCTTC
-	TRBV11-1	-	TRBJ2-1	CASGFQGPLDNEQLF	TGTGCTAGCGGCTTCCAGGGACCGCTGGACAATGAGCAGCTCTTC
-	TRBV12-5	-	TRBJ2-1	CDSGSDVSLKQFF	TGTGATAGTGGTTCCGACGTAAGTCTAAAGCAGTTCTTC
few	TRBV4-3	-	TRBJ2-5	CASSQKEYLETQYF	TGCGCCAGCAGCCAAAAGGAGTACTTGGAGACCCAATACTTC
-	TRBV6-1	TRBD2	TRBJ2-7	CASSEEVGGGNVYEQYF	TGTGCCAGCAGTGAAGAGGTCGGCGGGGGTAACGTATACGAGCAGTACTTC
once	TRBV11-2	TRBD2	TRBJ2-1	CARTSLAGGANEQFF	TGTGCCAGGACTTCTCTAGCGGGAGGCGCCAATGAGCAGTTCTTC
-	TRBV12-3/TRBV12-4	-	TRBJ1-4	CASSLSGLEKLCF	TGTGCCAGCAGTCTATCGGGCTTAGAAAAACTGTGTTTT
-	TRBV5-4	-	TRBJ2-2	CASSPCLAQNTGELFF	TGTGCCAGCAGCCCCTGTCTAGCGCAGAACACCGGGGAGCTGTTTTTT
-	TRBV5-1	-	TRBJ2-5	CASSWVQETHYF	TGCGCCAGCAGCTGGGTTCAAGAGACCCACTACTTC
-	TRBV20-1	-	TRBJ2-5	CSAREPNQETQYF	TGCAGTGCTAGGGAACCGAATCAAGAGACCCAGTACTTC
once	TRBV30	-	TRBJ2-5	CAWSRGLLQESQYF	TGTGCCTGGAGTAGGGGACTGCTCCAAGAGTCCCAGTACTTC
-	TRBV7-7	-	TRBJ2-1	CVSSLGGTDEQFF	TGTGTCAGCAGCTTAGGGGGGACGGATGAGCAGTTCTTC
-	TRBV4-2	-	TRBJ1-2	CASSQEPQGRSLDYGYTF	TGTGCCAGCAGTCAAGAACCACAGGGAAGGAGTCTGGACTATGGCTACACCTTC
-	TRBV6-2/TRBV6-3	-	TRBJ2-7	CAPSAGYEHYF	TGTGCCCCCAGCGCCGGTTACGAGCACTACTTC
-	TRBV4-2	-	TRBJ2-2	CASGQDLAGQGELFF	TGTGCCAGCGGCCAAGATCTGGCAGGGCAAGGGGAGCTGTTTTTC
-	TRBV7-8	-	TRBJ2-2	CASSFTGKLFF	TGTGCCAGCAGCTTTACCGGGAAGCTGTTTTTT
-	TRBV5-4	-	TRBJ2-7	CASSTLSGGTHEQYF	TGTGCCAGCAGTACCCTGAGTGGCGGGACCCACGAGCAGTACTTC
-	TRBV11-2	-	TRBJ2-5	CASRLKETQYF	TGTGCTAGCAGGTTAAAAGAGACCCAGTACTTC
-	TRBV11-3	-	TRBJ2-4	CASNFGVIVKNIQYF	TGTGCCAGCAACTTCGGTGTGATAGTCAAAAACATTCAGTACTTC
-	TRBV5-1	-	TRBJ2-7	CASSVETNGSPEQYF	TGCGCCAGCAGCGTGGAGACTAACGGGAGCCCCGAGCAGTACTTC
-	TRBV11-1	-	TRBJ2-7	CASSSGPGRGSYKLYF	TGTGCCAGCAGCTCTGGTCCGGGACGGGGTTCCTACAAGCTGTACTTC
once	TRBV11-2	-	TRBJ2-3	CARNPGIQWALDTHYF	TGTGCCAGGAACCCGGGGATCCAGTGGGCCTTGGATACGCACTATTTT
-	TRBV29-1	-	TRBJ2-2	CSAIYIGELFF	TGCAGCGCTATCTACATCGGGGAGCTGTTTTTT
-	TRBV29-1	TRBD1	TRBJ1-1	CSMCPRGRNTEALF	TGCAGCATGTGTCCCAGGGGGCGGAACACTGAAGCTTTATTT
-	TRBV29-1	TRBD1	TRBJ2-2	CSVWTGPNTGELFF	TGCAGCGTTTGGACAGGGCCAAACACCGGGGAACTGTTTTTT
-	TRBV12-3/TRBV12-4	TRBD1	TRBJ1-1	CASSPVAGGNAEAFF	TGTGCCAGTAGCCCCGTCGCAGGGGGGAACGCTGAAGCTTTCTTT
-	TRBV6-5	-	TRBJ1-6	CANSKPGANNSPLHF	TGTGCCAACAGCAAACCGGGAGCGAATAATTCACCCCTCCACTTT
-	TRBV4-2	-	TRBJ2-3	CASASGFPSTDTQYF	TGTGCCAGCGCGAGCGGATTCCCAAGCACAGATACGCAGTATTTT
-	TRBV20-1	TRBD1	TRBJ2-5	CNASPRGRQETQYF	TGCAATGCTAGCCCCAGGGGGCGGCAAGAGACCCAGTACTTC
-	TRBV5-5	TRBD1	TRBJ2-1	CASSLYVLVGQGSKEQFF	TGTGCCAGCAGCTTATACGTGTTGGTAGGACAGGGTAGCAAAGAGCAGTTCTTC
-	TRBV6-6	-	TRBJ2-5	CSSSPVAETQYF	TGTTCCAGTAGCCCTGTCGCGGAGACCCAGTACTTC
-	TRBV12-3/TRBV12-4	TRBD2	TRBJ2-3	CASSTSDTDTQYF	TGTGCCAGTAGTACTAGCGACACAGATACGCAGTATTTT
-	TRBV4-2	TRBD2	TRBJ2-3	CASSRMTGGADTQYF	TGTGCCAGCAGCCGAATGACGGGGGGAGCAGATACGCAGTATTTT